This TCR beta chain was captured by sequencing in a study of T cell responses to AZD1222 COVID-19 vaccine (dated by TCRdb to 2020 to 2023). In the study overall: A total of under 250 trial participants underwent TCR sequencing, of whom more than 200 had received two doses of AZD1222 and some 26 had received two doses of the MenACWY control vaccine. Trial participants were enrolled by age into subgroups of 18-55, 56-69 and 70-plus years, and around 150, 28 and 57 TCR-sequenced participants, respectively, were included in these subgroups.

The CDR3 regions of human TCRbeta chains were analyzed by immunosequencing. In the authors' own workflow: Repertoire TCRs were checked for matches against a reference library of SARS-CoV-2-specific TCRs that had been generated using the MIRA antigen-specificity platform. Breadth meant the fraction of unique TCRs that were SARS-CoV-2-associated, whereas depth meant the fraction of total T cells that were SARS-CoV-2-associated. Using the MIRA data, each spike-specific TCR was assigned both to the spike region to which the TCR was reactive and to a CD4 or CD8 class. Log10-transformed breadth and depth values were compared by one-way ANOVA with Sidak's multiple comparisons tests. TCRdb provides this immuneACCESS table in a form limited to in-frame rearrangements. Some clones are lacking; in checked studies, under half of them reflect an unresolved V gene, and why the rest are absent is not known. The DNA gave D and trimming, while V, J and clone size come from that table. For this sample there are 90,000 or so clones; 89% appear just once. The ten largest clones represent 5.3% of the sample.

On this clone itself: Its antigen is currently not known. Per-nucleotide qualities are absent, and no much larger clonotype sits a single base away.

V sheds 4 bases and J sheds 3 bases, leaving 16 bases between their ends. CDR1 and CDR2 are drawn from the germline V gene: SQVTM, ANQGSEA. Counted from cysteine to phenylalanine, this CDR3 has 14 amino acids. Solely the CDR3 DNA is kept, with 42 bases framed from the first base. This sample's time point label indicates: about 28 days (+/-7) after the second vaccine dose. Because spike-specific TCR depth and breadth did not differ between the two schedules, AZD1222 recipients who got a second dose at roughly 4 weeks were pooled with those who got a second dose at roughly 12 weeks. Samples from vaccinated people were obtained from the UK trials COV001 and COV002, which included a single-blind randomized controlled phase 2/3 trial of AZD1222 (ChAdOx1 nCoV-19) in healthy adults. For TCRbeta chain sequencing, PBMC samples from trial participants were taken at day 0 and at day 28 after the second dose.

Summary of the overall study and its limitations: Reportedly, almost half of the unique spike-specific TCRs recognized epitopes lying outside the regions that are mutated in the B.1.351 and B.1.1.7 variants. In the small 56-69-year group, the increase in depth fell short of significance, most likely because of low power. Because no samples from the day 14 peak response were available, repertoires could be characterized only after the peak T cell response. Participants were mostly white British, with more females than males. The authors suggested clonal diversity may have been underestimated. Conclusions about previously exposed vaccinees are limited because only six or seven AZD1222 recipients were SARS-CoV-2 seropositive at baseline. CD4 TCRs associated with the vaccine covered the entire spike protein, and the dominant responses were in regions 160-218 and 743-854. After two AZD1222 doses, spike-specific TCR breadth and depth were significantly higher than at day 0 and than in MenACWY recipients.

Here the sequenced sample was peripheral blood, taken 28 days after the second AZD1222 dose. The rearranged chain carries TRBV29-1 and TRBJ2-7; the D gene cannot be named for sure. This TCR derives from an adult who received the AZD1222 COVID-19 vaccine. The DNA sequence is as follows: TGCAGCGTTGCCTTCCAGAAAAAAATCTACGAGCAGTACTTC. It specifies CSVAFQKKIYEQYF.